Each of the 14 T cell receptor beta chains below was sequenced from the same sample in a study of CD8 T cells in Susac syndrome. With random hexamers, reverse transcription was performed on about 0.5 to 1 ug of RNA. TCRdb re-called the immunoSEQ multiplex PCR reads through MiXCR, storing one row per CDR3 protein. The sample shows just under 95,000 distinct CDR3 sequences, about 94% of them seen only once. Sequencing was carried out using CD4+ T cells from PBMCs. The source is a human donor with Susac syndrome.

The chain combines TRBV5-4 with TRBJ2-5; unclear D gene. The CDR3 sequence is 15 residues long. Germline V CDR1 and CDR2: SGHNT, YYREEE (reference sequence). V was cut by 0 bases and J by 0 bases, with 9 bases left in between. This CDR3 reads CASSLETTYQETQYF. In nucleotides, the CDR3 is TGTGCCAGCAGCTTGGAAACGACGTACCAAGAGACCCAGTACTTC.

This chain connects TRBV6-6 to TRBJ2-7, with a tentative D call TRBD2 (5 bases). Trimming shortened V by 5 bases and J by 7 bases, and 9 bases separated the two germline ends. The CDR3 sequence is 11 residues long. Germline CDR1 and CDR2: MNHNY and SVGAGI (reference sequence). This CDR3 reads CASSPLGEQYF. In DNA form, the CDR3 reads TGTGCCAGCAGTCCACTAGGGGAGCAGTACTTC.

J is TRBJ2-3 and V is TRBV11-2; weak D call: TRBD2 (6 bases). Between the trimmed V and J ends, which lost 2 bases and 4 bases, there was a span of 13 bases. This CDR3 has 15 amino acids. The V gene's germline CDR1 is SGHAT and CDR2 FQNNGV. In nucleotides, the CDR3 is TGTGCCAGCAGCTTAAGGCGGGGCCGGGCAGATACGCAGTATTTT. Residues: CASSLRRGRADTQYF.

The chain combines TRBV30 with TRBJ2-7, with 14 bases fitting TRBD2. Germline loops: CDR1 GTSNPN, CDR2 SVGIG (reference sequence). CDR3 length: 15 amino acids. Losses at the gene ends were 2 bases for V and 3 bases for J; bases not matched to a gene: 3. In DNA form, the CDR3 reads TGTGCCTGGAGTCTAGGGACTAGCGGGGGCTACGAGCAGTACTTC. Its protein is CAWSLGTSGGYEQYF.

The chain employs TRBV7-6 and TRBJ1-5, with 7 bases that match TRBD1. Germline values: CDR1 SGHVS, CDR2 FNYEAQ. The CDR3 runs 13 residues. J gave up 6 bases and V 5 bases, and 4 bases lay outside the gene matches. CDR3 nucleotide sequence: TGTGCCAGCAGCCATGGACAGGCTCAGCCCCAGCATTTT. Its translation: CASSHGQAQPQHF.

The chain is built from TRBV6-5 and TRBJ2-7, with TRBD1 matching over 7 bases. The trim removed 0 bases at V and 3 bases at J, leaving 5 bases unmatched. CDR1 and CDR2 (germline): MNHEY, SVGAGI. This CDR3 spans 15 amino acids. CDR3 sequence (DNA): TGTGCCAGCAGTTACTCGGGACAGCTGAACTACGAGCAGTACTTC. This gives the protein CASSYSGQLNYEQYF.

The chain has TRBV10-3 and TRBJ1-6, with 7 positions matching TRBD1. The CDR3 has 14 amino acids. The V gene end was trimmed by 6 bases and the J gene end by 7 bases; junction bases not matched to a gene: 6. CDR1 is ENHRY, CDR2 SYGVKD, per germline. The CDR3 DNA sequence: TGTGCCATCAGACCGGGACAGAACAATTCACCCCTCCACTTT. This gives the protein CAIRPGQNNSPLHF.

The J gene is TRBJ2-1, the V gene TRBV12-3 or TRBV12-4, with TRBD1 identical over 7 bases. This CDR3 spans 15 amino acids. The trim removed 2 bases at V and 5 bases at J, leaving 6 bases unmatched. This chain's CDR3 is CASSLNGQVNNEQFF. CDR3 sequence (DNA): TGTGCCAGCAGTTTAAACGGACAGGTTAACAATGAGCAGTTCTTC.

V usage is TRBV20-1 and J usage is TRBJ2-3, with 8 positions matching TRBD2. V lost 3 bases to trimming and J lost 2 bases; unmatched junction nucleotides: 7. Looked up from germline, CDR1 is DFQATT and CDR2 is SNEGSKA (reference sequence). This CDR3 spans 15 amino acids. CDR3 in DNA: TGCAGTGCTAGCCGGATAGCGGGAAACACAGATACGCAGTATTTT. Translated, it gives CSASRIAGNTDTQYF.

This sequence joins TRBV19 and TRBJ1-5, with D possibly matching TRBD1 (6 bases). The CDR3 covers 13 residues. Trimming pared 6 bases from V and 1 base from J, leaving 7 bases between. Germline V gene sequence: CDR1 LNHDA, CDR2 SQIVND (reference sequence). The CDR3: CASSQGSNQPQHF. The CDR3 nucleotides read TGTGCCAGTAGCCAGGGGAGCAATCAGCCCCAGCATTTT.

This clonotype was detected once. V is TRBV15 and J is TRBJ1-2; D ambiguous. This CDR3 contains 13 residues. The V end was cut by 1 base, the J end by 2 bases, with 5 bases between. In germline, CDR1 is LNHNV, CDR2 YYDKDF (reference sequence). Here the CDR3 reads CATSRAGNYGYTF. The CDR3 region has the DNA TGTGCCACCAGCAGAGCCGGGAACTATGGCTACACCTTC.

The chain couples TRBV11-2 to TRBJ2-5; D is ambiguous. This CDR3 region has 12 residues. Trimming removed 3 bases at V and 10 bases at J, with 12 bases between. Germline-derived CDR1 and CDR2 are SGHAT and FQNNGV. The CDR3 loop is CASSLTGLGQYF. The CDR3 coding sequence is TGTGCCAGCAGCTTGACTGGGCTAGGCCAGTACTTC.

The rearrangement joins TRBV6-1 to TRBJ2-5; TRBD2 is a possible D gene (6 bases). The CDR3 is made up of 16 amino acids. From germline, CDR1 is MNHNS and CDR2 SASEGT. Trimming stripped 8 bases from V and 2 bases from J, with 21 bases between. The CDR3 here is CASGMSPGLHQETQYF. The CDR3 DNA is TGTGCCAGCGGGATGTCTCCGGGACTCCATCAAGAGACCCAGTACTTC.

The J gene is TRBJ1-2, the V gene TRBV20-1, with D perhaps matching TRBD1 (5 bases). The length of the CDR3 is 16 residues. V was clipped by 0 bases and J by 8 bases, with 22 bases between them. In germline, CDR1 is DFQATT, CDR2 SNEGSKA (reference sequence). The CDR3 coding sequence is TGCAGTGCTAGAGATCCTCGGGGGGGGGACGTCGGAGGCTACACCTTC. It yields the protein CSARDPRGGDVGGYTF.